A selection of T cell receptor beta chains follows, all from one sample in a study of T cells in Graves' hyperthyroidism and ophthalmopathy. TCRdb reprocessed the multiplex PCR reads with MiXCR, giving one entry per CDR3 protein. The sample lists nearly 600,000 distinct CDR3 sequences, approximately 15% seen once, with 7.1% in the top ten. The sequenced sample was blood. These receptors all come from a woman between 18 and 30 years old with Graves' ophthalmopathy. Both conserved end residues are part of each CDR3. D genes are given only for firm matches. A row's size may be missing; if present it is once, few, many or a size class.

TGTGCCAGCAGCTCTCTCAGGGCGAACACCGGGGAGCTGTTTTTT,CASSSLRANTGELFF,15,TRBJ2-2,few,-,TRBV5-8
TGTGCCAGCTGTATAGGGGATGAGCAGTTCTTC,CASCIGDEQFF,11,TRBJ2-1,-,-,TRBV6-1
TGTGCCTGGAGTGTGCTGGGGAGCAATCAGCTCCAGCATTTT,CAWSVLGSNQLQHF,14,TRBJ1-5,-,-,TRBV30
TGCAGTGCTGCGGGACTAGCGGGTCGATCCTACGAGCAGTACTTC,CSAAGLAGRSYEQYF,15,TRBJ2-7,-,TRBD2,TRBV20-1
TGTGCCAGCAGTTTTCGCCGGACAGCTAACTATGGCTACACCTTC,CASSFRRTANYGYTF,15,TRBJ1-2,many,-,TRBV12-3/TRBV12-4
TGTGCCAGCAGCGTAGACGGGACTAGCGGCAACTACGAGCAGTACTTC,CASSVDGTSGNYEQYF,16,TRBJ2-7,many,TRBD2,TRBV9
TGTGCCAGCAGTTTATCTATGGGAGAGACCCAGTACTTC,CASSLSMGETQYF,13,TRBJ2-5,many,-,TRBV28
TGTGCCAGCAGCCAAGGCAGGGTGAGAGTCTACGAGCAGTACTTC,CASSQGRVRVYEQYF,15,TRBJ2-7,many,-,TRBV3-1
TGTGCCAGCAGTGACAGGGGAACTCAAGAGACCCAGTACTTC,CASSDRGTQETQYF,14,TRBJ2-5,-,-,TRBV25-1
TGTGCCAGCAGCCAAGTAAGTTCCGGGAGGGGACGGCCTTCGAACACCGGGGAGCTGTTTTTT,CASSQVSSGRGRPSNTGELFF,21,TRBJ2-2,many,TRBD2,TRBV3-1
TGCGCCAGCAGCCAAGTGACTAGGGGTTACAATGAGCAGTTCTTC,CASSQVTRGYNEQFF,15,TRBJ2-1,-,-,TRBV4-1
TGTGCCAGCAGCTTAGTGAATCGCGGGGTTACCAACTATGGCTACACCTTC,CASSLVNRGVTNYGYTF,17,TRBJ1-2,-,-,TRBV11-3
TGTGCCAGTAGTATAGATGCGAGATTCAACACTGAAGCTTTCTTT,CASSIDARFNTEAFF,15,TRBJ1-1,few,-,TRBV19
TGTGCCAGCAGCTTGGTGGTAGCGGGAGGGCCAGGGGCAGATACGCAGTATTTT,CASSLVVAGGPGADTQYF,18,TRBJ2-3,-,TRBD2,TRBV5-8
TGCAGCGTTGAAGCGCCAGGGGGCCGGACTGAAGCTTTCTTT,CSVEAPGGRTEAFF,14,TRBJ1-1,many,TRBD1,TRBV29-1
TGTGCCAGCAGTTCCCGGGAGCCAAGCGGGAGGGGAACCGGGGAGCTGTTTTTT,CASSSREPSGRGTGELFF,18,TRBJ2-2,many,TRBD2,TRBV6-1
TGCAGTTCCCGGGCCATCGATCAGCCCCAGCATTTT,CSSRAIDQPQHF,12,TRBJ1-5,many,-,TRBV20-1
TGCGCCAGCAGCCCGCGGGACAGGGACACCGGGGAGCTGTTTTTT,CASSPRDRDTGELFF,15,TRBJ2-2,-,TRBD1,TRBV4-1
TGTGCCAGCAGGCTAGCGGGAGCCGCCTACGAGCAGTACTTC,CASRLAGAAYEQYF,14,TRBJ2-7,-,TRBD2,TRBV27
TGTGCCAGCAGCATACTAGCGGGAGGGCCAGGCTACGAGCAGTACTTC,CASSILAGGPGYEQYF,16,TRBJ2-7,few,TRBD2,TRBV7-9
TGTGCCAGCAGTTACTCGCCGACAGGGAACACTGAAGCTTTCTTT,CASSYSPTGNTEAFF,15,TRBJ1-1,many,-,TRBV6-2/TRBV6-3
TGTGCCAGTCGGGACATAACTGAAGCTTTCTTT,CASRDITEAFF,11,TRBJ1-1,-,-,TRBV25-1
TGTGCCAGCAGCTTAGGGGCGCCGGATGAAAAACTGTTTTTT,CASSLGAPDEKLFF,14,TRBJ1-4,few,-,TRBV11-2
TGTGCCAGCAGCTTAACGGGACTAGCGGGAGGTTACGAGCAGTACTTC,CASSLTGLAGGYEQYF,16,TRBJ2-7,many,TRBD2,TRBV7-3
TGTGCCTTTTCGTTAGACGTAAACACTGAAGCTTTCTTT,CAFSLDVNTEAFF,13,TRBJ1-1,many,-,TRBV30
TGCAGTGCTAGAAAAGGGGCCTTTAATAGCAATCAGCCCCAGCATTTT,CSARKGAFNSNQPQHF,16,TRBJ1-5,many,-,TRBV20-1
TGTGCCAGCAGTTACGACTCGGGCAACTCCTACGAGCAGTACTTC,CASSYDSGNSYEQYF,15,TRBJ2-7,many,-,TRBV6-5
TGCGCCAGCAGCCCCTCCCAGGGACCCATAATCGGACCCCAGCATTTT,CASSPSQGPIIGPQHF,16,TRBJ1-5,few,-,TRBV4-1
TGTGCCAGCAGCTTAGCGGGACTAGCGGGAGGGGATGAGCAGTTCTTC,CASSLAGLAGGDEQFF,16,TRBJ2-1,-,TRBD2,TRBV11-2
TGTGCCAGCAGTCCCCGGCGTCAGGGAGCCCCCGCAACTAATGAAAAACTGTTTTTT,CASSPRRQGAPATNEKLFF,19,TRBJ1-4,-,-,TRBV27
TGTGCCAGCAGTTACTCGTTCCGGGACAACCTACTTAGGCATAATTCACCCCTCCACTTT,CASSYSFRDNLLRHNSPLHF,20,TRBJ1-6,-,-,TRBV6-5
TGCGCCAGCAGCTTCGAGCGGGGGACTAGCGGGAGTAGTGAGCAGTTCTTC,CASSFERGTSGSSEQFF,17,TRBJ2-1,-,TRBD2,TRBV5-1
TGTGCCAGCAGTTTATGGTCGCTGCGGAATGAAAAACTGTTTTTT,CASSLWSLRNEKLFF,15,TRBJ1-4,many,-,TRBV28
TGCAGTGCTTCCCGGGAGGCTTTGAACACTGAAGCTTTCTTT,CSASREALNTEAFF,14,TRBJ1-1,few,-,TRBV20-1
TGTGCCAGCAGCTCAACGGGACTAGCGGGAAAAGATACGCAGTATTTT,CASSSTGLAGKDTQYF,16,TRBJ2-3,many,TRBD2,TRBV7-6
TGTGCCAGCAGCTTAGGGGGTAGCGCTAATGAAAAACTGTTTTTT,CASSLGGSANEKLFF,15,TRBJ1-4,many,-,TRBV7-2
TGCAGTGCTAGAGGAGGGGAGACAGGGATCGGCCAGCCCCAGCATTTT,CSARGGETGIGQPQHF,16,TRBJ1-5,many,TRBD1,TRBV20-1
TGTGCCAGCAGCTTCTTCGAAGCTGAAGCTTTCTTT,CASSFFEAEAFF,12,TRBJ1-1,few,-,TRBV7-9
TGCAGTGCTAGCGGTGGACTAGCGGGAGGGAGCCAAGAGACCCAGTACTTC,CSASGGLAGGSQETQYF,17,TRBJ2-5,many,TRBD2,TRBV20-1
TGTGCCATCAGGGCCGGGACATCCCAAGGAGACGAGCAGTACTTC,CAIRAGTSQGDEQYF,15,TRBJ2-7,-,-,TRBV10-3
TGTGCCAGCAGTAATCTGGGCACTCAAGACGAGCAGTACTTC,CASSNLGTQDEQYF,14,TRBJ2-7,few,-,TRBV25-1
TGTGCCTGGATGAAGTCTGAGCAGTTCTTC,CAWMKSEQFF,10,TRBJ2-1,many,-,TRBV30
TGCGCCAGCAGCTTGGCCGGGACACCCAATGAAGCTTTCTTT,CASSLAGTPNEAFF,14,TRBJ1-1,many,-,TRBV5-1
TGTGCCAGCAGCCAAGATTCCAGCGGGAGGTCCTACAATGAGCAGTTCTTC,CASSQDSSGRSYNEQFF,17,TRBJ2-1,-,TRBD2,TRBV5-5
TGTGCCAGCAGTTACAGCCCCCCAAGGAATGAGCAGTTCTTC,CASSYSPPRNEQFF,14,TRBJ2-1,many,-,TRBV6-5
TGTGCCAGCAGTTGGCAGGGGGATAGGAAACTGTTTTTT,CASSWQGDRKLFF,13,TRBJ1-4,few,TRBD1,TRBV12-3/TRBV12-4
TGTGCCTGGAGAATATTTCAGGGGATGAACACTGAAGCTTTCTTT,CAWRIFQGMNTEAFF,15,TRBJ1-1,few,-,TRBV30
TGTGCCAGCAGTCCGTCGACAGGAATGAACACTGAAGCTTTCTTT,CASSPSTGMNTEAFF,15,TRBJ1-1,many,-,TRBV7-9
TGTGCCAGCAGCTTACTAAGGGCCCCAGGGCATGAGCAGTTCTTC,CASSLLRAPGHEQFF,15,TRBJ2-1,many,-,TRBV7-2
TGTGCCAGCACCTCGGTAGACACTGAAGCTTTCTTT,CASTSVDTEAFF,12,TRBJ1-1,many,-,TRBV14
TGTGCCAGCTCACCACCATCAGGGAATGAAAAACTGTTTTTT,CASSPPSGNEKLFF,14,TRBJ1-4,many,-,TRBV18
TGTGCCAGCAGCTTAGAAGTTCGGCGGGGACAGCCCCAGCATTTT,CASSLEVRRGQPQHF,15,TRBJ1-5,-,-,TRBV7-2
TGTGCCAGCAGTTACTCGGGGGATTCCGGAAACACCATATATTTT,CASSYSGDSGNTIYF,15,TRBJ1-3,many,-,TRBV6-5
TGTGCCACCAGTCCAGGCTCCTACAATGAGCAGTTCTTC,CATSPGSYNEQFF,13,TRBJ2-1,many,-,TRBV24-1
TGTGCCAGCAGAGTGGGACTAGCGGGGAACTACGAGCAGTACTTC,CASRVGLAGNYEQYF,15,TRBJ2-7,many,TRBD2,TRBV2
TGTGCCAGCAGTTCCCGCTATGGATTAAACATTCAGTACTTC,CASSSRYGLNIQYF,14,TRBJ2-4,many,-,TRBV28
TGTGCCAGCAGTTGGTCCCCGGGGGACACTGAAGCTTTCTTT,CASSWSPGDTEAFF,14,TRBJ1-1,many,-,TRBV6-1